This T cell receptor (beta chain) was obtained from a study of T cell changes during pregnancy in multiple sclerosis. Measured with immunoSEQ multiplex PCR; TCRdb has only the in-frame clones, and not every one. The sample includes fewer than 70,000 clones, over 80% of them seen just once. Deletions cut 3 bases from V and 0 bases from J, with 24 bases between. The CDR3 is made up of 20 amino acids. Germline V gene lookup returns CDR1 MGHRA and CDR2 YSYEKL. The source is a female donor in good health, enrolled as a control in a pregnancy study. Sequences were derived from peripheral blood, sampled in the second trimester of pregnancy. The chain combines TRBV4-1 with TRBJ2-1; tentatively, D is TRBD2 (6 bases). For the CDR3, the DNA is TGCGCCAGCAGCCAGGGCCGAGGGGCCGCTAGACTAGTCTCCTACAATGAGCAGTTCTTC. Its protein is CASSQGRGAARLVSYNEQFF.